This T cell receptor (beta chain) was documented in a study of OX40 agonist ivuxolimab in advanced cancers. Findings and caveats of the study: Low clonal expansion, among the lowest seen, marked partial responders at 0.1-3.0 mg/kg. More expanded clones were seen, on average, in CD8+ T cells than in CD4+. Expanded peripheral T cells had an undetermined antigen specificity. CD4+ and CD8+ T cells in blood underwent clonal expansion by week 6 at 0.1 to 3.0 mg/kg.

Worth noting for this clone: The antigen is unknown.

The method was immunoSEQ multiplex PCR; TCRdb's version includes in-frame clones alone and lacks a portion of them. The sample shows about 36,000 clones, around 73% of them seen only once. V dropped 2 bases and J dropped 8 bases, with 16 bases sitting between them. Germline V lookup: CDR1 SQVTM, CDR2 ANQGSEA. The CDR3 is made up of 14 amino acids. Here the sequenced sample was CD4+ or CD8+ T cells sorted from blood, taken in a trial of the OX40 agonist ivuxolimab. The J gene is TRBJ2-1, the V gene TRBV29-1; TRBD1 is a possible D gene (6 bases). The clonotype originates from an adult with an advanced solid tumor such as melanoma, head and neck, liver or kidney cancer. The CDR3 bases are TGCAGCGTTGAAAATCCCGGTAGGGGGTATGAGCAGTTCTTC. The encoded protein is CSVENPGRGYEQFF.